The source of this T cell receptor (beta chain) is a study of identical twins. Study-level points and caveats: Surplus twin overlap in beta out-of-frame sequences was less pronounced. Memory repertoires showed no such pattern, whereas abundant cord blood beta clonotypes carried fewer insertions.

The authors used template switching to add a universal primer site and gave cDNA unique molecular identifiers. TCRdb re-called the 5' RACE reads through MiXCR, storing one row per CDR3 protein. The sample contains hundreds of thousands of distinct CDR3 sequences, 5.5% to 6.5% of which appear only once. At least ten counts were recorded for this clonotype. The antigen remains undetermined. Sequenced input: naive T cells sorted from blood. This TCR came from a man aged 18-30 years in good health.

The CDR3 DNA follows: TGTGCCAGCAGCTTTCGAGGGGGTAATCAGCCCCAGCATTTT. Translation: CASSFRGGNQPQHF. The chain has TRBV7-2 and TRBJ1-5; possible D gene TRBD1, 6 bases. Trimming cost V 3 bases and J 4 bases, with 10 bases left between them. The CDR3 has 14 residues. The germline gives CDR1 SGHTA, CDR2 FQGNSA.